This passage covers 14 T cell receptor beta chains from one sample sequenced in a study of shared clonotypes between healthy human individuals (TCRdb year 2020). For the CD8 naive samples, CD45RO-negative cells were positively selected for CCR7, yielding a CD45RA+CCR7+ population from which TemRA cells were excluded. The method was the immunoSEQ multiplex PCR assay. As stored in TCRdb, this immuneACCESS dataset retains in-frame rearrangements with V and J assigned. A fraction of the clones does not appear; measured against another copy, unresolved V genes explain less than half of the discrepancy, and the remainder lacks a known reason. For this sample there are about 590,000 clones; about 95% appear just once. Approximately 0.1% of the sample belongs to the ten largest clones. Sequenced input: naive CD8+ T cells sorted from blood. According to the study, the label for this sample's cell subset or site signals: CD45RA+CCR7+. The receptors were sampled from a woman younger than 45 in good health.

J is TRBJ2-1 and V is TRBV5-4; 8 bases agree with TRBD2. The CDR3 is 16 residues long. V lost 0 bases, J lost 8 bases, and 10 bases stayed unmatched. Germline V lookup: CDR1 SGHNT, CDR2 YYREEE (reference sequence). The CDR3 is CASSLGREGLGDEQFF. Written as DNA, the CDR3 is TGTGCCAGCAGCTTGGGACGGGAGGGCCTTGGTGATGAGCAGTTCTTC.

In the case of this clone: The conserved phenylalanine or tryptophan normally closing the CDR3 is absent here, so this likely arose from a read error. The DNA is omitted, as the CDR3 cannot be located on it reliably, and the CDR3 follows TCRdb's listing. The V and J genes are TRBV28 and TRBJ2-7; the D segment call TRBD2 is taken from the table without a DNA check. The CDR3 has 12 residues if both end residues are counted. CDR1 is MDHEN and CDR2 is SYDVKM in the germline V gene. The CDR3 sequence is CASSSGRVRIDY.

V gene TRBV29-1 combines with J gene TRBJ2-1; weak D call: TRBD2 (7 bases). V was shortened by 6 bases and J by 9 bases, with 12 bases between the two germline ends. The length of the CDR3 is 11 residues. CDR1 is SQVTM, CDR2 ANQGSEA, per germline. The CDR3 sequence is CSVPRGGEQFF. CDR3 nucleotide sequence: TGCAGCGTCCCAAGGGGGGGTGAGCAGTTCTTC.

This chain uses TRBV11-2 with TRBJ1-1; D uncertain. The CDR3 extends over 17 amino acids. V shed 3 bases and J shed 1 base, with 18 bases lying between them. Germline CDR1 reads SGHAT; CDR2 reads FQNNGV. The CDR3 region has the DNA TGTGCCAGCAGCTTTGGGTTGGGCAGCCAGGAGAACACTGAAGCTTTCTTT. Protein product: CASSFGLGSQENTEAFF.

The chain joins TRBV10-2 to TRBJ1-5; D unresolved. Germline lookup yields CDR1 WSHSY and CDR2 SAAADI. Trimming pared 6 bases from V and 3 bases from J, leaving 12 bases between. This CDR3 is 14 amino acids long. DNA of the CDR3: TGCGCCAGCAGGGAGCCGCCACTCAATCAGCCCCAGCATTTT. Its protein is CASREPPLNQPQHF.

The V and J genes are TRBV7-9 and TRBJ2-3; 11 positions match TRBD1. Germline V gives CDR1 SEHNR, CDR2 FQNEAQ (reference sequence). This CDR3 is 16 amino acids long. The junction had 10 bases not matched to a gene; V was cut back by 6 bases and J by 5 bases. CDR3 residues: CASRSLGQGAGDTQYF. The CDR3 DNA follows: TGTGCCAGCAGATCTTTAGGACAGGGGGCAGGAGATACGCAGTATTTT.

The gene calls are TRBV6-4 and TRBJ1-2; weak D call: TRBD1 (5 bases). Germline values: CDR1 MRHNA, CDR2 SNTAGT. V dropped 6 bases and J dropped 7 bases, with 18 bases sitting between them. CDR3 length: 14 residues. CDR3 sequence: CASSPTDTYGGYTF. CDR3 nucleotide sequence: TGTGCCAGCAGCCCGACAGATACGTATGGTGGCTACACCTTC.

This chain connects TRBV7-9 to TRBJ1-3, with D unclear. Trimming took off 5 bases at V and 8 bases at J, with 16 bases between the two ends. The CDR3 extends over 14 amino acids. Germline CDR1 SEHNR, CDR2 FQNEAQ (reference sequence). CDR3 DNA sequence: TGTGCCAGCAGCCTCTCCGGCCCCCGGGACACCATATATTTT. It translates to CASSLSGPRDTIYF. Full variable domain (missing parts from reference TRBV7-9 and TRBJ1-3): DTGVSQNPRHKITKRGQNVTFRCDPISEHNRLYWYRQTLGQGPEFLTYFQNEAQLEKSRLLSDRFSAERPKGSFSTLEIQRTEQGDSAMYLCASSLSGPRDTIYFGEGSWLTVV.

This rearrangement joins TRBV28 to TRBJ1-1, with D perhaps TRBD1 (6 bases). The V end was cut by 5 bases, the J end by 5 bases, with 24 bases between. The V gene's germline CDR1 is MDHEN and CDR2 SYDVKM. The CDR3 is 17 amino acids. CDR3 sequence reads: CASSQIDSRGTSTEAFF. DNA of the CDR3: TGTGCCAGCAGTCAAATTGACTCCAGGGGAACATCGACTGAAGCTTTCTTT.

V is TRBV5-8 and J is TRBJ2-7; D is ambiguous. V lost 4 bases and J lost 2, with 7 bases in between. Germline values: CDR1 SGHTS, CDR2 YDEGEE. CDR3 length: 12 residues. The CDR3 coding sequence is TGTGCCAGCAGCACCGGACCCTACGAGCAGTACTTC. Translation gives CASSTGPYEQYF.

The chain recombines TRBV10-3 with TRBJ2-7; TRBD2 matches 8 bases. The CDR3 is 13 amino acids. With V trimmed by 5 bases and J by 4 bases, 4 bases remained unmatched. The V gene's germline CDR1 is ENHRY and CDR2 SYGVKD. This CDR3 is CAISSGRSYEQYF. In DNA, the CDR3 is TGTGCCATCAGTAGCGGGAGATCTTACGAGCAGTACTTC.

This rearrangement joins TRBV15 to TRBJ2-1; D unclear. Deletions cut 3 bases from V and 7 bases from J, with 7 bases between. The germline CDR1 and CDR2 sequences are LNHNV and YYDKDF (reference sequence). The CDR3 has 12 residues. The CDR3: CATSRESNEQFF. DNA of the CDR3: TGTGCCACCAGCAGGGAAAGTAATGAGCAGTTCTTC.

The V gene is TRBV30, the J gene TRBJ2-5; 7 bases line up with TRBD2. The J call is in doubt because the DNA end fits TRBJ2-7 better. The germline gives CDR1 GTSNPN, CDR2 SVGIG (reference sequence). This CDR3 contains 13 residues. The CDR3 nucleotides read TGTGCCTGGAGTGTTCAGCGGGACTACGAGCAGTACTTC. It yields the protein CAWSVQRDYEQYF.

This clone was picked up a small number of times. The CDR3 DNA reads TGTGCCAGCTATAATCCCGGGACAAGGAACACTGAAGCTTTCTTT. Translation gives CASYNPGTRNTEAFF. This chain uses TRBV28 with TRBJ1-1; D might be TRBD1 (6 bases). The germline V gene encodes CDR1 MDHEN and CDR2 SYDVKM. This CDR3 contains 15 residues. Trimming removed 8 bases at V and 1 base at J, with 17 bases between.